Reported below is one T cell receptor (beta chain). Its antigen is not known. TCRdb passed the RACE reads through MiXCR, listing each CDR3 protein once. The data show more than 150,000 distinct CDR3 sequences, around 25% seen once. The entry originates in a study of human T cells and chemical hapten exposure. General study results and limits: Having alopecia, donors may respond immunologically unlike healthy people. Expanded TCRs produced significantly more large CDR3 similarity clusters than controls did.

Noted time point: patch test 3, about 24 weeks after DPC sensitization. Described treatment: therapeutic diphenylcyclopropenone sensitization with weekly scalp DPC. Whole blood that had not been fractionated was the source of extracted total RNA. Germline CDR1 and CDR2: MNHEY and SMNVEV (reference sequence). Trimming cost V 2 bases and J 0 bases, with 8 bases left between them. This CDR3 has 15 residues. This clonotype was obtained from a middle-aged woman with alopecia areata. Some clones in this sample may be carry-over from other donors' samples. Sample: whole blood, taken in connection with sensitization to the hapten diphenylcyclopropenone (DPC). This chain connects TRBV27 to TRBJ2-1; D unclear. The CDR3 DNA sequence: TGTGCCAGCAGTTTAAACCGAAACTCCTACAATGAGCAGTTCTTC. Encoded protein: CASSLNRNSYNEQFF.